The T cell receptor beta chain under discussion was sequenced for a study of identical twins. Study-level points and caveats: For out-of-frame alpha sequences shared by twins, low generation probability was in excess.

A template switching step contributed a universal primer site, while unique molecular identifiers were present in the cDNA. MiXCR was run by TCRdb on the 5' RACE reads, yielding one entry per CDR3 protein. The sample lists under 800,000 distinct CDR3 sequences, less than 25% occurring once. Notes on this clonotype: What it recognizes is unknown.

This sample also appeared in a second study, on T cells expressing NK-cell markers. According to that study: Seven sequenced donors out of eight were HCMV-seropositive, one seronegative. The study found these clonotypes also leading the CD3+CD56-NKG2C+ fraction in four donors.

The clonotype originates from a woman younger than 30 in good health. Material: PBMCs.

The CDR3 sequence: CASSQGGTSGRCEQYF. The CDR3 DNA sequence: TGTGCCAGCAGCCAAGGCGGGACTAGCGGGAGGTGTGAGCAGTACTTC. The V and J genes are TRBV3-1 and TRBJ2-7; 15 bases fit TRBD2. J was trimmed by 7 bases and V by 1 base; bases with no gene match: 5. Germline CDR1 reads LGHDT; CDR2 reads YNNKEL (reference sequence). CDR3 length: 16 amino acids.